Given below is one T cell receptor (beta chain) in context. The antigen is not known. The data were taken from a study of shared clonotypes between healthy human individuals. Only CD45RO-negative cells positively selected for CCR7 counted as naive CD8 cells, so terminally differentiated effector memory CD45RA+ cells were excluded. Study-level results: For sorted subsets, rarefaction showed incomplete sequencing despite large depth. Clonotype sharing levels among donors were expected to vary with sequencing depth.

Each replicate PCR on the sorted subsets used about 0.2 ug DNA (around 30,000 T cell genomes). This table comes from immunoSEQ multiplex PCR, and its TCRdb copy is limited to in-frame clones, with some not included. The data contain 800,000 or so clones, 90% to 98% of them singletons. Sequenced material: naive CD8+ T cells sorted from blood. This clonotype was sampled from a man aged 30 to 39 in good health.

CDR3 nucleotide sequence: TGTGCCAGCAGCCGGATGTCTGCGGGAGATCAATATTTT. It translates to CASSRMSAGDQYF. V is TRBV7-9 and J is TRBJ2-3; 7 bases are shared with TRBD2. V was clipped by 5 bases and J by 15 bases; unmatched bases: 14. The V gene's germline CDR1 is SEHNR and CDR2 FQNEAQ (reference sequence). This CDR3 spans 13 amino acids.